The 2 T cell receptor beta chains given below trace back to one sample, sequenced in a study of blood T cells in healthy people across ages. Primers used in a second PCR of roughly 6 to 11 cycles were a sample-barcoded 5' primer and a J-beta primer mix. TCRdb reprocessed the 5' RACE reads via MiXCR and lists one record per CDR3 protein. Of fewer than 900,000 distinct CDR3 sequences detected, approximately 43% appear once; the ten largest clones hold around 20%. Sequencing used blood. Receptor source: a woman aged 55-70 years in good health.

The chain joins TRBV28 to TRBJ1-4, with D perhaps matching TRBD1 (5 bases). CDR3 length equals 15 residues. CDR1 and CDR2 (germline): MDHEN, SYDVKM. Trimming left V 2 bases short and J 5 bases short, with 12 bases between. The DNA of the CDR3 is TGTGCCAGCAGTTTACTGGCAGGGCGGAATGAAAAACTGTTTTTT. As protein: CASSLLAGRNEKLFF.

This clonotype was recorded only once. Without the conserved terminal phenylalanine or tryptophan, this CDR3 likely stems from a read error. The V gene is TRBV7-8, the J gene TRBJ2-1; 12 bases are a match to TRBD2. V dropped 2 bases and J dropped 7; count of bases not matched to a gene: 3. From germline, CDR1 is SGHVS and CDR2 FQNEAQ. The CDR3 is made up of 15 amino acids. The CDR3 reads CASSLSLAGGNEQFL. The CDR3 DNA is TGTGCCAGCAGCTTAAGCCTAGCGGGAGGGAATGAGCAGTTCTTA.